The T cell receptor beta chain under discussion was sequenced for a study of T cell repertoires in aging, cancer and after chemotherapy. Findings and limits, study-wide: Across the chemotherapy interval, each cancer cohort showed higher median generation probability, suggesting thymic rebound. Untreated cancer patients had significantly lower blood TCR diversity than age-matched healthy donors. Healthy donors lost TCR diversity with age mainly through richness, cancer patients through richness and evenness.

TRB rearrangements spanning V, D and J were amplified using mixed TRB-A/B primers. TCRdb re-analysed the multiplex PCR reads in MiXCR, keeping a single row per CDR3 protein. Of about 10,000 distinct CDR3 sequences listed, under 40% are singletons. V gave up 5 bases and J gave up 9 bases, with 16 bases separating them. Per germline, CDR1 MNHNS and CDR2 SASEGT. CDR3 size: 14 residues. This clonotype was picked up one time. Antigen unknown. TCR beta rearrangements were amplified from peripheral blood genomic DNA. The clonotype comes from a human donor in good health. The V gene is TRBV6-1, the J gene TRBJ1-4; D is perhaps TRBD1 (5 bases). The sequenced sample was blood. CDR3 protein: CASSFSIEGQKLFF. The CDR3 bases are TGTGCCAGCAGTTTCTCGATAGAGGGACAAAAACTGTTTTTT.